This TCR beta chain is drawn from a study of OX40 agonist ivuxolimab in advanced cancers. Findings and caveats of the study: At 0.1 to 3.0 mg/kg, clonal expansion of CD4+ and CD8+ blood T cells had occurred by week 6.

With respect to this clone: Its antigen is not known.

Sequencing used immunoSEQ multiplex PCR; TCRdb keeps in-frame clones, though not all of them. The sample carries over 35,000 clones, 82% recorded once. The CDR3 sequence is 16 residues long. V was trimmed by 1 base and J by 5 bases, leaving 16 bases between them. The germline V gene encodes CDR1 SGHAT and CDR2 FQNNGV. Source: CD4+ or CD8+ T cells sorted from blood, taken in a trial of the OX40 agonist ivuxolimab. This TCR was recovered from an adult with an advanced solid tumor such as melanoma, head and neck, liver or kidney cancer. This sequence joins TRBV11-2 and TRBJ2-3, with a tentative D call TRBD2 (6 bases). This CDR3 reads CASSLAAGPTLDTQYF. Written as DNA, the CDR3 is TGTGCCAGCAGCTTAGCGGCGGGACCAACCCTAGATACGCAGTATTTT.